The 32 T cell receptor beta chains below were found in one sample sequenced in a study of patients and donors after allogeneic stem cell transplantation (dated by TCRdb to 2020 to 2022). Library creation used RT-PCR. The sequencer listed for this sample is NextSeq 550. TCRdb cleaned the public reads at Q25 with fastp, built clones with MiXCR and kept in-frame beta chains. Each CDR3 protein gets just one entry, which takes the most common genes and DNA from the rows behind it. The sample has approximately 200,000 distinct CDR3 sequences on record, about 37% of them singletons. Of the sample, 9.5% to 13% is held by the ten largest clones. The sequencing sample was made of blood, either unsorted or a sorted T cell fraction (not recorded which). These receptors originate from a human donor who was either an allogeneic HSCT recipient or a stem cell or donor lymphocyte infusion donor (not recorded which). It is not recorded whose cells these are; they may come from a transplant donor.

The J gene is TRBJ1-1, the V gene TRBV12-3 or TRBV12-4; no definite D call. Trimming left V 6 bases short and J 11 bases short, with 13 bases between. The CDR3 sequence is 11 residues long. DNA of the CDR3: TGTGCCAGCAGCTTCGAAGGGTGGGCTTTCTTT. Its protein is CASSFEGWAFF.

This clonotype was observed once. V and J are TRBV29-1 and TRBJ2-6; no definite D call. Trimming pared 4 bases from V and 0 bases from J, leaving 4 bases between. CDR1 is SQVTM, CDR2 ANQGSEA, per germline. The CDR3 covers 13 residues. CDR3 region: CSVANSGANVLTF. The CDR3 nucleotides read TGCAGCGTTGCTAACTCTGGGGCCAACGTCCTGACTTTC.

This clonotype was seen a handful of times. J is TRBJ2-7 and V is TRBV6-5; TRBD1 matches at 7 bases. V lost 0 bases to trimming and J lost 0 bases; unmatched junction nucleotides: 5. The CDR3 spans 16 residues. From germline, CDR1 is MNHEY and CDR2 SVGAGI. The CDR3 reads CASSYSGDRASYEQYF. CDR3 nucleotides: TGTGCCAGCAGTTACTCCGGGGACAGAGCCTCCTACGAGCAGTACTTC.

The rearrangement uses TRBV28 and TRBJ2-7; D might be TRBD2 (6 bases). The CDR3 loop spans 12 amino acids. Germline loops: CDR1 MDHEN, CDR2 SYDVKM. Trimming removed 11 bases at V and 0 bases at J, with 11 bases between. The CDR3 DNA reads TGTGCCGGGGGGAGAGGCTCCTACGAGCAGTACTTC. It encodes CAGGRGSYEQYF.

Here the CDR3 reads CASSQFFGTGYEQYF. CDR3 coding DNA: TGTGCCAGCAGCCAATTTTTCGGGACAGGCTACGAGCAGTACTTC. The genes are TRBV14 and TRBJ2-7; TRBD1 aligns across 8 bases. This CDR3 region has 15 residues. Germline CDR1 is SGHDN and CDR2 is FVKESK. J gave up 3 bases and V 2 bases, and 6 bases lay outside the gene matches.

This clonotype was counted a few times. The chain combines TRBV3-1 with TRBJ1-5; TRBD1 matches at 10 bases. The CDR3 is 16 amino acids. Per the germline V gene, CDR1 is LGHDT and CDR2 is YNNKEL (reference sequence). Trimming took 2 bases from V and 5 from J; bases not matched to a gene: 6. CDR3 nucleotide sequence: TGTGCCAGCAGCCAAAGGACAGGGGGAGAGGATCAGCCCCAGCATTTT. This translates into CASSQRTGGEDQPQHF. Supplemented by reference TRBV3-1 and TRBJ1-5, the full variable domain reads DTAVSQTPKYLVTQMGNDKSIKCEQNLGHDTMYWYKQDSKKFLKIMFSYNNKELIINETVPNRFSPKSPDKAHLNLHINSLELGDSAVYFCASSQRTGGEDQPQHFGDGTRLSIL.

Turning to this clonotype: One end of the junction varies from germline; a read error may be responsible. The chain combines TRBV12-3 or TRBV12-4 with TRBJ1-5, with D maybe TRBD1 (6 bases). There are 13 residues in the CDR3. For the CDR3, the DNA is TGTGCCAGCAGTAGACAGGAGAATCAGCCCCGGCATTTT. Translated, it gives CASSRQENQPRHF.

This clonotype was counted between two and nine times. The rearrangement uses TRBV9 and TRBJ1-6, with D uncertain. The V gene's germline CDR1 is SGDLS and CDR2 YYNGEE. The CDR3 covers 16 residues. V lost 0 bases and J 1 base, leaving 8 bases between the germline ends. The CDR3 nucleotides read TGTGCCAGCAGCGTAGACCCCCGGTCCTATAATTCACCCCTCCACTTT. The encoded protein is CASSVDPRSYNSPLHF.

The chain uses TRBV12-3 or TRBV12-4 and TRBJ1-5; 7 nucleotides line up with TRBD1. This CDR3 has 13 amino acids. Trimming at V came to 8 bases and at J to 6 bases, leaving 7 bases not matched to a gene. The CDR3 coding sequence is TGTGCCAGCCGTCGAACAGGGGTTCAGCCCCAGCATTTT. Residues: CASRRTGVQPQHF.

Only a few counts were recorded for this clonotype. The chain couples TRBV7-9 to TRBJ1-2; the D is unclear. The germline gives CDR1 SEHNR, CDR2 FQNEAQ (reference sequence). The CDR3 contains 13 residues. Trimming pared 2 bases from V and 2 bases from J, leaving 6 bases between. The CDR3, as DNA: TGTGCCAGCAGCTTAATGGGGAACTATGGCTACACCTTC. Translating gives CASSLMGNYGYTF.

The chain couples TRBV7-9 to TRBJ2-7, with D unclear. The V end was cut by 1 base, the J end by 4 bases, with 14 bases between. The CDR3 extends over 15 amino acids. Germline V gene lookup returns CDR1 SEHNR and CDR2 FQNEAQ (reference sequence). CDR3 in amino acids: CASSLGGRRPYEQYF. In DNA form, the CDR3 reads TGTGCCAGCAGCTTAGGCGGACGCCGACCATACGAGCAGTACTTC.

There are a few counts of this clonotype. V is TRBV30 and J is TRBJ1-1; tentative D call: TRBD1 (5 bases). With 0 bases removed from V and 1 base from J, the gap between germline ends came to 9 bases. CDR3 size: 14 residues. CDR1 is GTSNPN and CDR2 is SVGIG in the germline V gene (reference sequence). The CDR3 here is CAWSVLGANTEAFF. The CDR3 bases are TGTGCCTGGAGTGTACTTGGGGCGAACACTGAAGCTTTCTTT.

The chain carries TRBV4-1 and TRBJ1-2; 9 bases align to TRBD1. With V trimmed by 1 base and J by 7 bases, 13 bases remained unmatched. This CDR3 has 17 residues. Germline CDR1 is MGHRA and CDR2 is YSYEKL. CDR3 nucleotide sequence: TGCGCCAGCAGCCAAGGCTCGACAGGGGGAAATGTCCCTGGCTACACCTTC. This sequence encodes CASSQGSTGGNVPGYTF.

This clonotype was counted a few times. This sequence joins TRBV14 and TRBJ1-2; no clear D gene. Germline V gives CDR1 SGHDN, CDR2 FVKESK. V lost 1 base to trimming and J lost 4 bases, with 13 bases between them. The CDR3 has 15 residues. CDR3 bases: TGTGCCAGCAGCCAAGGAGGGCCTCGATTCTATGGCTACACCTTC. It specifies CASSQGGPRFYGYTF.

The rearrangement joins TRBV6-2 or TRBV6-3 to TRBJ2-7; 7 positions match TRBD1. CDR1 and CDR2 (germline): MNHEY, SVGEGT. V was pared by 6 bases and J by 2 bases, with 4 bases of the junction left unmatched. The CDR3 consists of 13 residues. CDR3 sequence reads: CASSRGQPYEQYF. CDR3 coding DNA: TGTGCCAGCAGCCGGGGACAGCCCTACGAGCAGTACTTC.

In DNA form, the CDR3 reads TGTGCCAGCAGCTTAGCGTACTACAATGAGCAGTTCTTC. Its protein is CASSLAYYNEQFF. V usage is TRBV7-8 and J usage is TRBJ2-1; no reliable D call. This CDR3 is built from 13 residues. Germline V gives CDR1 SGHVS, CDR2 FQNEAQ. Trimming took 0 bases from V and 3 from J, leaving 3 bases between them.

The sample holds a few counts of this clonotype. V is TRBV5-1 and J is TRBJ1-4; 8 nucleotides line up with TRBD1. This CDR3 comprises 14 residues. V was pared by 4 bases and J by 8 bases, with 7 bases of the junction left unmatched. Germline V gives CDR1 SGHRS, CDR2 YFSETQ. The CDR3 bases are TGCGCCAGCAGCGACGGGACAGGCGAGGAAAAACTGTTTTTT. Translating gives CASSDGTGEEKLFF.

The CDR3 is CASSFGRRTGTYGYTF. In nucleotides, the CDR3 is TGTGCCAGCAGCTTTGGCAGGAGGACAGGGACCTATGGCTACACCTTC. This chain joins TRBV7-2 and TRBJ1-2, with TRBD1 identical over 8 bases. CDR3 length equals 16 residues. V gave up 3 bases and J gave up 4 bases; unmatched junction bases: 10. Germline loops: CDR1 SGHTA, CDR2 FQGNSA.

The chain carries TRBV5-1 and TRBJ2-7; D gene ambiguous. V dropped 3 bases and J dropped 5 bases, with 12 bases sitting between them. The germline CDR1 and CDR2 sequences are SGHRS and YFSETQ. The CDR3 contains 13 residues. The CDR3 DNA reads as TGCGCCAGCAGCTCTGTCTCCGGAAACGAGCAGTACTTC. Translated: CASSSVSGNEQYF.

There are a few counts of this clonotype. The chain has TRBV25-1 and TRBJ2-1, with TRBD2 identical over 9 bases. V was pared by 2 bases and J by 10 bases, with 9 bases of the junction left unmatched. The CDR3 runs to 15 residues. Germline loops: CDR1 MGHDK, CDR2 SYGVNS. This CDR3 reads CASSEPLAGFLEQFF. DNA of the CDR3: TGTGCCAGCAGTGAACCTCTAGCGGGGTTCCTGGAGCAGTTCTTC.

This clonotype has more than one count but fewer than ten. The V call is TRBV11-2, the J call TRBJ1-1; D gene ambiguous. CDR1 is SGHAT and CDR2 is FQNNGV in the germline V gene. V lost 4 bases to trimming and J lost 1 base, with 13 bases between them. The CDR3 loop spans 15 amino acids. The CDR3 loop is CASSSPRRENTEAFF. The CDR3 DNA reads as TGTGCCAGCAGCTCACCGCGACGGGAGAACACTGAAGCTTTCTTT.

The chain recombines TRBV6-2 or TRBV6-3 with TRBJ2-7; D is uncertain. CDR3 length equals 14 residues. Trimming removed 6 bases from V and 2 bases from J, with 14 bases in between. Per the germline V gene, CDR1 is MNHEY and CDR2 is SVGEGT. CDR3 in DNA: TGTGCCAGCAGGAACATCCTAAATACCTACGAGCAGTACTTC. Encoded protein: CASRNILNTYEQYF.

This chain joins TRBV6-6 and TRBJ1-3; D may be TRBD1 (6 bases). There are 17 residues in the CDR3. Trimming left V 0 bases short and J 4 bases short, with 16 bases between. Germline CDR1 is MNHNY and CDR2 is SVGAGI (reference sequence). CDR3 nucleotide sequence: TGTGCCAGCAGTTACTCGAATGCAGGGGTCTCAGGAAACACCATATATTTT. Amino acid sequence: CASSYSNAGVSGNTIYF.

This CDR3 is CASSLGAGGPPDTQYF. The CDR3 region has the DNA TGTGCCAGCAGTTTAGGAGCGGGGGGGCCCCCAGATACGCAGTATTTT. The genes are TRBV28 and TRBJ2-3; 10 bases match TRBD2. The CDR3 is made up of 16 amino acids. Germline lookup yields CDR1 MDHEN and CDR2 SYDVKM. Trimming took 2 bases from V and 4 from J; bases not matched to a gene: 6.

V and J are TRBV30 and TRBJ1-2; no clear D gene. From germline, CDR1 is GTSNPN and CDR2 SVGIG (reference sequence). V lost 4 bases and J 6 bases, leaving 12 bases between the germline ends. CDR3 length: 12 amino acids. CDR3: CAWITLRNGYTF. In DNA, the CDR3 is TGTGCCTGGATTACCTTGAGGAATGGCTACACCTTC.

The chain joins TRBV4-1 to TRBJ1-2, with 8 bases that match TRBD1. The CDR3 runs to 15 residues. Germline V CDR1 and CDR2: MGHRA, YSYEKL. V shed 2 bases and J 5 bases; nucleotides not matched to a gene: 7. The CDR3 region has the DNA TGCGCCAGCAGCCAACCCACCCGGACAGGGTATGGCTACACCTTC. Translating gives CASSQPTRTGYGYTF.

This clonotype showed up just a few times. The chain employs TRBV5-1 and TRBJ1-6; 7 bases match TRBD1. Per germline, CDR1 SGHRS and CDR2 YFSETQ. This CDR3 has 13 residues. The junction had 1 base not matched to a gene; V was cut back by 2 bases and J by 8 bases. The CDR3 bases are TGCGCCAGCAGCTTAACAGGGGATTCACCCCTCCACTTT. Residues: CASSLTGDSPLHF. The full variable domain, its missing parts supplied by reference TRBV5-1 and TRBJ1-6, is KAGVTQTPRYLIKTRGQQVTLSCSPISGHRSVSWYQQTPGQGLQFLFEYFSETQRNKGNFPGRFSGRQFSNSRSEMNVSTLELGDSALYLCASSLTGDSPLHFGNGTRLTVT.

In regard to this clonotype: A junction boundary mismatches the germline segment, possibly from a read error. The chain has TRBV6-2 or TRBV6-3 and TRBJ1-2; maybe TRBD1 (6 bases). Germline V gives CDR1 MNHEY, CDR2 SVGEGT. The CDR3 covers 11 residues. DNA of the CDR3: TGTGCCAGCAGTCTGAATGGGGACACCTTCTTC. This sequence encodes CASSLNGDTFF.

This chain links TRBV5-6 with TRBJ2-7; D may be TRBD2 (6 bases). Germline assignment: CDR1 SGHDT and CDR2 YYEEEE. This CDR3 spans 15 amino acids. Trimming cost V 2 bases and J 3 bases, with 15 bases left between them. The CDR3 loop is CASSLDPGRIYEQYF. The CDR3 DNA reads TGTGCCAGCAGCTTAGATCCCGGGAGAATCTACGAGCAGTACTTC. Using reference TRBV5-6 and TRBJ2-7 for the parts outside the CDR3, the full variable domain is DAGVTQSPTHLIKTRGQQVTLRCSPKSGHDTVSWYQQALGQGPQFIFQYYEEEERQRGNFPDRFSGHQFPNYSSELNVNALLLGDSALYLCASSLDPGRIYEQYFGPGTRLTVT.

The chain employs TRBV6-4 and TRBJ1-1, with TRBD1 as a possible D gene (6 bases). The CDR3 spans 16 residues. Germline lookup yields CDR1 MRHNA and CDR2 SNTAGT. Trimming stripped 0 bases from V and 3 bases from J, with 14 bases between. DNA for the CDR3: TGTGCCAGCAGTGACTCACCCACAGGGCGGCACACTGAAGCTTTCTTT. Translating it yields CASSDSPTGRHTEAFF.

J is TRBJ2-3 and V is TRBV5-5; no clear D. The CDR3 is 14 residues long. Germline loops: CDR1 SGHKS, CDR2 YYEKEE (reference sequence). V lost 0 bases and J 0 bases, leaving 5 bases between the germline ends. Written as DNA, the CDR3 is TGTGCCAGCAGCTTGGTCCTTAGCACAGATACGCAGTATTTT. It encodes CASSLVLSTDTQYF.

The CDR3 nucleotides read TGTGCCAGCAGCCCGACAGGGGACACTACGCAGTATTTT. This codes for CASSPTGDTTQYF. The rearrangement uses TRBV6-5 and TRBJ2-3; 8 bases line up with TRBD1. Trimming removed 6 bases from V and 8 bases from J; junction bases left unmatched: 7. The CDR3 totals 13 residues. Germline V lookup: CDR1 MNHEY, CDR2 SVGAGI.